What follows is one T cell receptor (beta chain) and its context. This clonotype has just a few counts. Its antigen is not yet known. No much larger clone exists at a distance of one base, and base qualities are not known. This entry is derived from a study of CD8 T cells in ankylosing spondylitis (dated by TCRdb to 2016 to 2017). With regard to the full study: T cell receptor beta repertoires were profiled in healthy donors and ankylosing spondylitis patients so that disease-linked TCR variants could be found. Samples of peripheral blood were taken, and for ankylosing spondylitis patients, synovial fluid was collected as well. In total, the full study cohort was made up of over a hundred healthy donors and 25 to 30 ankylosing spondylitis patients.

Sequencing was carried out with an Illumina HiSeq 2500. Quantitative 5'-RACE with molecular barcodes was used to prepare TCR beta libraries. In the authors' own workflow: A new computational method, built on a probabilistic model of VDJ rearrangement, was used to identify disease-linked TCR variants. TCRdb reprocessing: public reads trimmed at Q25 with fastp, clones called with MiXCR, in-frame beta chains kept. One record per CDR3 amino acid sequence lists the most common genes and DNA. The V and J calls follow TCRdb's processing rather than the paper's. This sample comprises 220,000 or so distinct CDR3 sequences, approximately 10% of them detected only once. About 20% of the sample lies in the top ten. The investigation overall reported the following: A CD8+ phenotype was shown by the disease-linked clones, which were found at relatively low frequencies in peripheral blood. Some TCR beta motif variants had previously been reported in synovial fluid and blood of reactive arthritis patients, which suggested common disease-initiation mechanisms. A TCR beta motif of fewer than 10 highly homologous amino acid variants appeared characteristic of blood from ankylosing spondylitis patients. The disease-linked clones were reported as significantly enriched in matched synovial fluid samples from ankylosing spondylitis patients.

CDR1 MDHEN and CDR2 SYDVKM were looked up in the germline V gene. The CDR3, cysteine through phenylalanine, is 15 amino acids long. Only the CDR3 DNA stays, 45 bases, in frame from base 1. V is trimmed back by 8 bases and J by 7 bases, and the junction contains 13 bases that no gene match accounts for. The V and J genes are TRBV28 and TRBJ2-2; TRBD2 fits 7 bases in the junction. The sequenced material came from blood, either unsorted or a sorted T cell fraction (not recorded which). The source is a male donor with ankylosing spondylitis or in good health (not recorded which). The base sequence is TGTGCCAGCCTCCTGTGGGCGGGGGAAGGCGGGGAGCTGTTTTTT. This yields the protein CASLLWAGEGGELFF.